This T cell receptor beta chain was identified during a study of blood T cell repertoires in COVID-19. Looking at the study overall: Samples taken during acute and convalescent COVID-19 were collected in the United States, Italy and Spain. From T cells, B-cell-depleted T cells, or PBMCs came the material, which was cDNA or gDNA.

Germline lookup yields CDR1 MDHEN and CDR2 SYDVKM. V lost 7 bases, J lost 4 bases, and 1 base stayed unmatched. The CDR3 has 14 residues. Per the authors' pipeline: Amplification with reference gene primers provided the estimates of nucleated cell counts. Clones were read by immunoSEQ multiplex PCR, and TCRdb kept only the in-frame ones, dropping some. The DNA was the basis for D and trimming; V, J and clone size are from that table. The sample has under 150,000 clones, approximately 84% seen once; the top ten hold roughly 1.6%. The chain has TRBV28 and TRBJ2-1; TRBD2 matches 13 bases. The sequenced material came from peripheral blood. The receptor comes from a man aged 45-60 years with acute or convalescent COVID-19. The CDR3: CASTLAGGYNEQFF. The CDR3 DNA reads TGTGCCAGCACACTAGCGGGGGGGTACAATGAGCAGTTCTTC.